Listed below are T cell receptor beta chains from one sample, sequenced in a study of shared clonotypes between healthy human individuals. Data came from immunoSEQ multiplex PCR; TCRdb stores just in-frame clones and leaves some out. The sample has about 1,500,000 clones, more than 95% seen once. Sequencing input: naive CD4+ T cells sorted from blood. The receptors derive from a young man in good health. The CDR3 runs from the conserved cysteine through the conserved F or W. Each record gives: CDR3 DNA, CDR3 protein, V gene, clone size, J gene, D gene. D genes are given only for firm matches. Where a row states a size, it is once, few, many or the class of an expanded clone; other rows omit it.

CDR3 DNA: TGTGCCAGCAGCTCGCTAGCGGGAGGGTGGGATGAGCAGTTCTTC
CDR3 protein: CASSSLAGGWDEQFF
V gene: TRBV7-3
clone size: -
J gene: TRBJ2-1
D gene: TRBD2

CDR3 DNA: TGTGCCAGCAGTTCCTCTAGCGGGAGGCCGGGCGAGCAGTACTTC
CDR3 protein: CASSSSSGRPGEQYF
V gene: TRBV28
clone size: -
J gene: TRBJ2-7
D gene: TRBD2

CDR3 DNA: TGTGCCACCGGGGGGGCGGGAGACTACGAGCAGTACTTC
CDR3 protein: CATGGAGDYEQYF
V gene: TRBV27
clone size: -
J gene: TRBJ2-7
D gene: TRBD2

CDR3 DNA: TGTGCCAGCAGCTCGCCCTACGAGACAGGGGCAGAAGCTTTCTTT
CDR3 protein: CASSSPYETGAEAFF
V gene: TRBV7-9
clone size: -
J gene: TRBJ1-1
D gene: TRBD1

CDR3 DNA: TGTGCCAGTAGTTTACGTCGCCCCGGGGAGCTGTTTTTT
CDR3 protein: CASSLRRPGELFF
V gene: TRBV19
clone size: -
J gene: TRBJ2-2
D gene: -

CDR3 DNA: TGTGCCAGCAGTGAATCCCCCCCCCAGGGCAATCAGCCCCAGCATTTT
CDR3 protein: CASSESPPQGNQPQHF
V gene: TRBV6-1
clone size: -
J gene: TRBJ1-5
D gene: -

CDR3 DNA: TGCGCCAGCAGTGAGTTCGAACTAGCGGAACCATGGGGTACCTACAATGAGCAGTTCTTC
CDR3 protein: CASSEFELAEPWGTYNEQFF
V gene: TRBV10-1
clone size: once
J gene: TRBJ2-1
D gene: TRBD2

CDR3 DNA: TGCGCCAGCGCGGCGTCACAGAACTACGAGCAGTACTTC
CDR3 protein: CASAASQNYEQYF
V gene: TRBV10-1
clone size: -
J gene: TRBJ2-7
D gene: -

CDR3 DNA: TGTGCCAGCAGCTTAAAGGGGGCGAACACTGAAGCTTTCTTT
CDR3 protein: CASSLKGANTEAFF
V gene: TRBV7-9
clone size: -
J gene: TRBJ1-1
D gene: TRBD1

CDR3 DNA: TGTGCCAGCAGCTTGGGGGCCGGACGAGTGAATCAGCCCCAGCATTTT
CDR3 protein: CASSLGAGRVNQPQHF
V gene: TRBV7-9
clone size: -
J gene: TRBJ1-5
D gene: -

CDR3 DNA: TGTGCCAGTAGTAACGGCTTATCGCATGGCACAGATACGCAGTATTTT
CDR3 protein: CASSNGLSHGTDTQYF
V gene: TRBV19
clone size: -
J gene: TRBJ2-3
D gene: -

CDR3 DNA: TGTGCCGGAAACCGGGACAGGGTAGCCAATGAGCAGTTCTTC
CDR3 protein: CAGNRDRVANEQFF
V gene: TRBV6-1
clone size: -
J gene: TRBJ2-1
D gene: TRBD1

CDR3 DNA: TGTGCCAGTAGTACTTATATTCCCGGCGGTGCCTATGGCTACACCTTC
CDR3 protein: CASSTYIPGGAYGYTF
V gene: TRBV19
clone size: -
J gene: TRBJ1-2
D gene: -

CDR3 DNA: TGTGCCAGCAGCTTGACAGGGGTTAGGGGCACCGGGGAGCTGTTTTTT
CDR3 protein: CASSLTGVRGTGELFF
V gene: TRBV5-5
clone size: few
J gene: TRBJ2-2
D gene: TRBD1

CDR3 DNA: TGTGCCAGCAGTTTCCTTAGCGGGAGAGGCTACGAGCAGTACTTC
CDR3 protein: CASSFLSGRGYEQYF
V gene: TRBV27
clone size: -
J gene: TRBJ2-7
D gene: TRBD2

CDR3 DNA: TGTGCCAGCTCACCTGGGACAGGGGGCTACGAGCAGTACTTC
CDR3 protein: CASSPGTGGYEQYF
V gene: TRBV18
clone size: -
J gene: TRBJ2-7
D gene: TRBD1

CDR3 DNA: TGTGCCAGCAGCGCCGGGACAGGGTTTCTTTCGGGGGAGCTGTTTTTT
CDR3 protein: CASSAGTGFLSGELFF
V gene: TRBV9
clone size: -
J gene: TRBJ2-2
D gene: TRBD1

CDR3 DNA: TGTGCCAGTACCGGGGACCCGCCCTACGAGCAGTACTTC
CDR3 protein: CASTGDPPYEQYF
V gene: TRBV19
clone size: -
J gene: TRBJ2-7
D gene: -

CDR3 DNA: TGTGCCAGCAGCCAAGAGGCAGGGTATGGATACGAGCAGTACTTC
CDR3 protein: CASSQEAGYGYEQYF
V gene: TRBV14
clone size: -
J gene: TRBJ2-7
D gene: -

CDR3 DNA: TGTGCCAGCAGTTTAAGGTTCTCCTACGAGCAGTACTTC
CDR3 protein: CASSLRFSYEQYF
V gene: TRBV27
clone size: -
J gene: TRBJ2-7
D gene: -

CDR3 DNA: TGTGCCAGTAGGACAGTAGCCAAAAACATTCAGTACTTC
CDR3 protein: CASRTVAKNIQYF
V gene: TRBV19
clone size: -
J gene: TRBJ2-4
D gene: -

CDR3 DNA: TGTGCCAGTTTTCCCCCCGGGACAGGGAGGTACGAGCAGTACTTC
CDR3 protein: CASFPPGTGRYEQYF
V gene: TRBV2
clone size: -
J gene: TRBJ2-7
D gene: TRBD1

CDR3 DNA: TGCGCCAGCAGCTTGGCACAGGCTAGTGAAAAACTGTTTTTT
CDR3 protein: CASSLAQASEKLFF
V gene: TRBV5-1
clone size: once
J gene: TRBJ1-4
D gene: -

CDR3 DNA: TGTGCCAGCAGCCGTGAGGGGGGACAGAACACTGAAGCTTTCTTT
CDR3 protein: CASSREGGQNTEAFF
V gene: TRBV9
clone size: -
J gene: TRBJ1-1
D gene: -

CDR3 DNA: TGTGCCAGCAGCTTGGCCATGGGACAGGGTAACTTC
CDR3 protein: CASSLAMGQGNF
V gene: TRBV5-6
clone size: once
J gene: TRBJ2-7
D gene: TRBD1

CDR3 DNA: TGCGCCAGCAGCGGGGGACAGCAAGAGACCCAGTACTTC
CDR3 protein: CASSGGQQETQYF
V gene: TRBV5-1
clone size: -
J gene: TRBJ2-5
D gene: TRBD1

CDR3 DNA: TGTGCCAGCAGTGACCCCGTACTAGCGTCGCAGTTCTTC
CDR3 protein: CASSDPVLASQFF
V gene: TRBV6-4
clone size: -
J gene: TRBJ2-1
D gene: TRBD2

CDR3 DNA: TGTGCCAGCAGCGTAGGTTACTACAATGAGCAGTTCTTC
CDR3 protein: CASSVGYYNEQFF
V gene: TRBV9
clone size: -
J gene: TRBJ2-1
D gene: -

CDR3 DNA: TGTGCCAGCAGGGGGGCCCCCCTCTCCTACAATGAGCAGTTCTTC
CDR3 protein: CASRGAPLSYNEQFF
V gene: TRBV28
clone size: -
J gene: TRBJ2-1
D gene: -

CDR3 DNA: TGTGCCAGCAGCGTGTTCGAGGGACTAGCGGGGATATACAATGAGCAGTTCTTC
CDR3 protein: CASSVFEGLAGIYNEQFF
V gene: TRBV9
clone size: -
J gene: TRBJ2-1
D gene: TRBD2

CDR3 DNA: TGTGCCAGTAGTCCTTCCCGGGACAGGGGGCGCAGTCAGCCCCAGCATTTT
CDR3 protein: CASSPSRDRGRSQPQHF
V gene: TRBV19
clone size: -
J gene: TRBJ1-5
D gene: TRBD1

CDR3 DNA: TGCGCCAGCAGCCAAGAGCGGGACAGGGGTCTTGGCTACACCTTC
CDR3 protein: CASSQERDRGLGYTF
V gene: TRBV4-1
clone size: -
J gene: TRBJ1-2
D gene: TRBD1

CDR3 DNA: TGTGCCAGCAGCTCGCCGGGACAGGGGGCCGGAACCCAGTACTTC
CDR3 protein: CASSSPGQGAGTQYF
V gene: TRBV7-9
clone size: -
J gene: TRBJ2-5
D gene: TRBD1